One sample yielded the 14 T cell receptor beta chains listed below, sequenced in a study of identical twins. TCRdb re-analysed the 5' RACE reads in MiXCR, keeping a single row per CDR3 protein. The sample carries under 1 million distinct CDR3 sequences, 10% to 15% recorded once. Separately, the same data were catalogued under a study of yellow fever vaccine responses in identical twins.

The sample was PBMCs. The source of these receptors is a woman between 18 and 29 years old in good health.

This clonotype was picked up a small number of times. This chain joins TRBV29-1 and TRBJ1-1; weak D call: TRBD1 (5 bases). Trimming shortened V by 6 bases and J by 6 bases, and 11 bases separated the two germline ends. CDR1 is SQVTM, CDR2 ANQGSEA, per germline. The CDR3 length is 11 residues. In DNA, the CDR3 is TGCAGCGTGGGGGATCGAGCTGAAGCTTTCTTT. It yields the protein CSVGDRAEAFF.

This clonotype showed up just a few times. The CDR3 DNA follows: TGTGCCAGCTCACCATCTAGCGGGAAAAACGGGGAGCTGTTTTTT. It translates to CASSPSSGKNGELFF. This rearrangement joins TRBV18 to TRBJ2-2; 9 bases line up with TRBD2. Germline V CDR1 and CDR2: KGHSH, LQKENI. V trimming: 2 bases; J trimming: 7 bases; junction bases outside the gene matches: 5. The CDR3 is 15 amino acids.

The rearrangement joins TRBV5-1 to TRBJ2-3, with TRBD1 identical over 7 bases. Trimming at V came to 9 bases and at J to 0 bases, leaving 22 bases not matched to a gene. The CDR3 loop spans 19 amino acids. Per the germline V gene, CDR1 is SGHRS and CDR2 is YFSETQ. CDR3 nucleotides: TGCGCCACCGCGCCGGGACAGACCACGCTTCGGGCTAGCACAGATACGCAGTATTTT. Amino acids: CATAPGQTTLRASTDTQYF.

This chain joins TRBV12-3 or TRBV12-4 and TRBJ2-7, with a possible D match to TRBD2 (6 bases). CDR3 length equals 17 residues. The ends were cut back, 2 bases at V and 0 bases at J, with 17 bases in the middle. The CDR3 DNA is TGTGCCAGCAGTTTATACGGGAGAGGCATGGGCTCCTACGAGCAGTACTTC. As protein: CASSLYGRGMGSYEQYF.

CDR3 sequence reads: CASSLEWGEQFF. CDR3 in DNA: TGTGCCAGCAGCTTAGAGTGGGGTGAGCAGTTCTTC. V usage is TRBV13 and J usage is TRBJ2-1; D not resolved. This CDR3 is built from 12 residues. The germline V gene encodes CDR1 PRHDT and CDR2 FYEKMQ (reference sequence). V shed 1 base and J shed 9 bases, with 7 bases lying between them.

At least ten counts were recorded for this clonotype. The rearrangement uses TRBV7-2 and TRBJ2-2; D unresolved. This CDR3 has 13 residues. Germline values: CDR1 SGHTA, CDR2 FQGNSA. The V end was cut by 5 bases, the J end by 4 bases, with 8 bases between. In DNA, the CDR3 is TGTGCCAGCAGCCGAGTAACCACCGGGGAGCTGTTTTTT. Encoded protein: CASSRVTTGELFF.

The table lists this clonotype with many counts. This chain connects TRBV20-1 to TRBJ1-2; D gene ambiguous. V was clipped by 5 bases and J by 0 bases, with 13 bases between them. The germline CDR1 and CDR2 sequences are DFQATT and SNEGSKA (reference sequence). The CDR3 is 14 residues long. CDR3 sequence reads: CSADGLDANYGYTF. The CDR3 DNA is TGCAGTGCTGATGGACTGGACGCTAACTATGGCTACACCTTC.

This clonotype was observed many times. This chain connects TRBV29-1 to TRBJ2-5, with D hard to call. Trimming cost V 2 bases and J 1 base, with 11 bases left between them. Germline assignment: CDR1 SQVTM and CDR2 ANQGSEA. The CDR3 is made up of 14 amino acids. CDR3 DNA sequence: TGCAGCGTTGAAATGGGCGGACCCCAAGAGACCCAGTACTTC. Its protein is CSVEMGGPQETQYF.

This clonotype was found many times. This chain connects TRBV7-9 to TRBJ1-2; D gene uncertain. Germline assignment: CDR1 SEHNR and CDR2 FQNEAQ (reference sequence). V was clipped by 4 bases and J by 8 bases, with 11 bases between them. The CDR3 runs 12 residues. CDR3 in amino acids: CASSWNMGGYTF. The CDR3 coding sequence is TGTGCCAGCAGCTGGAATATGGGAGGCTACACCTTC.

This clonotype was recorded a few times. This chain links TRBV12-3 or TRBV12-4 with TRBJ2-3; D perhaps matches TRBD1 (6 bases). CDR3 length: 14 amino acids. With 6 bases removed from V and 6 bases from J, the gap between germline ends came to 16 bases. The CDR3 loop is CASRDSLGVDTQYF. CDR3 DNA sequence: TGTGCCAGCAGGGACAGTCTAGGTGTGGATACGCAGTATTTT.

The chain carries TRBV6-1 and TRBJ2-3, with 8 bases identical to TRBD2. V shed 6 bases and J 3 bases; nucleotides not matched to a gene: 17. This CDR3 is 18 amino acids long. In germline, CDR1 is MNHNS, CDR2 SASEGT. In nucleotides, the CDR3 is TGTGCCAGCAGCCAAGGGGCGGGAGGACCTAGCTGGACAGATACGCAGTATTTT. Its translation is CASSQGAGGPSWTDTQYF.

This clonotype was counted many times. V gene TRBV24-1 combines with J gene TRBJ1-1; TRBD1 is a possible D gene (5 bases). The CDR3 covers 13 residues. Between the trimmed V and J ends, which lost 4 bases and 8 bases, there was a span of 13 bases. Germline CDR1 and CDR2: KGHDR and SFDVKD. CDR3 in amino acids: CATSDSVRQEAFF. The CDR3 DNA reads TGTGCCACCAGTGACTCCGTTCGACAGGAAGCTTTCTTT.

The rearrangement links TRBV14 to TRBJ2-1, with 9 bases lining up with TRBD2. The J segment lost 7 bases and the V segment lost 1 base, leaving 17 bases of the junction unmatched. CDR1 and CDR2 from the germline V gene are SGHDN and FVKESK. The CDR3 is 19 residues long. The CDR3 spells CASSQGPFAGGARGNEQFF. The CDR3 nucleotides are TGTGCCAGCAGCCAAGGCCCCTTTGCGGGGGGGGCCCGAGGGAATGAGCAGTTCTTC.

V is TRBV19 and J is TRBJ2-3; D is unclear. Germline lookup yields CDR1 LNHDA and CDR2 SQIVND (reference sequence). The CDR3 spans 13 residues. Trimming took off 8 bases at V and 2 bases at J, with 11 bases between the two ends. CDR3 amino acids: CASQAHHTDTQYF. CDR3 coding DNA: TGTGCCAGTCAGGCCCACCACACAGATACGCAGTATTTT.